This entry describes one T cell receptor (beta chain). The entry originates in a study of blood T cells in healthy people across ages. The CDR3 covers 15 residues. V shed 4 bases and J 3 bases; nucleotides not matched to a gene: 8. Looked up from germline, CDR1 is DFQATT and CDR2 is SNEGSKA (reference sequence). The second PCR ran roughly 7 to 11 cycles with a sample-barcoded 5' primer and J-beta primers. TCRdb re-called the 5' RACE reads through MiXCR, storing one row per CDR3 protein. The repertoire holds approximately 850,000 distinct CDR3 sequences, with roughly 50% as singletons. This TCR was recovered from a young man in good health. This chain joins TRBV20-1 and TRBJ2-1; 8 bases fit TRBD2. The sample consisted of blood. CDR3 residues: CSATGAGEDYNEQFF. The CDR3 bases are TGCAGTGCTACGGGAGCGGGAGAAGACTACAATGAGCAGTTCTTC.